This T cell receptor (beta chain) was retrieved from a study of molecular identifiers for immune sequencing clone quantification. Study-level information: Four portions were sequenced after RNA from about 20,000 or 100,000 naive CD8 cells was split five ways in replicates.

This clonotype turned up a few times. This CDR3 comprises 18 residues. V lost 5 bases to trimming and J lost 0 bases, with 19 bases between them. Germline V CDR1 and CDR2: MDHEN, SYDVKM. One entry per CDR3 protein results from TCRdb running MiXCR on the PCR reads. The data show some 580,000 distinct CDR3 sequences, around 25% seen once. The TCR was taken from a human donor in good health. Some libraries in this study had Jurkat cell RNA spiked in. V gene TRBV28 combines with J gene TRBJ1-4; D is possibly TRBD1 (5 bases). Input material: naive CD8+ T cells from blood, with Jurkat cell RNA spiked in. Sample subset: FACS-sorted CD8+CD4-CCR7+CD45RA+ naive T cells. For the CDR3, the DNA is TGTGCCAGCAGTGCTAAAGGGACCGTCTCATCAACTAATGAAAAACTGTTTTTT. The encoded protein is CASSAKGTVSSTNEKLFF.